The 26 T cell receptor beta chains below were found in one sample sequenced in a study of shared clonotypes between healthy human individuals. Measured with immunoSEQ multiplex PCR; TCRdb has only the in-frame clones, and not every one. The sample has over a million clones; 75% to 85% are singletons. The sequenced sample consisted of memory CD4+ T cells from PBMCs. Subset of the sample: CD45RA-negative fraction. The receptor source for this set is a man aged 18 to 35 in good health. Some clones in this sample may be carry-over from other donors' samples.

CDR3 sequence reads: CASSESGAYEQYF. CDR3 coding DNA: TGCGCCAGCAGTGAGTCCGGAGCGTACGAGCAGTACTTC. The V call is TRBV10-1, the J call TRBJ2-7; D is uncertain. Germline CDR1 and CDR2: WNHNN and SYGVQD (reference sequence). There are 13 residues in the CDR3. V lost 0 bases, J lost 4 bases, and 7 bases lay in between.

This rearrangement joins TRBV7-3 to TRBJ2-3; D is uncertain. V lost 4 bases to trimming and J lost 6 bases, with 14 bases between them. Looked up from germline, CDR1 is SGHTA and CDR2 is FQGTGA. The CDR3 has 14 residues. The CDR3 loop reads CASSSLGPADTQYF. As DNA, the CDR3 is TGTGCCAGCAGCTCCCTAGGGCCGGCGGATACGCAGTATTTT.

V is TRBV18 and J is TRBJ2-1, with TRBD2 matching over 9 bases. Germline V gene lookup returns CDR1 KGHSH and CDR2 LQKENI. After removal of 4 bases from V and 9 bases from J, the junction contained 13 bases not matched to a gene. This CDR3 comprises 16 residues. The chain's CDR3 is CASSLLTVGLASEQFF. CDR3 sequence (DNA): TGTGCCAGCTCACTTCTCACGGTCGGACTAGCGAGTGAGCAGTTCTTC.

The chain has TRBV4-1 and TRBJ2-1, with D unclear. The CDR3 loop spans 15 amino acids. From germline, CDR1 is MGHRA and CDR2 YSYEKL. Trimming removed 1 base from V and 6 bases from J, with 13 bases in between. CDR3 sequence reads: CASSQVPSDSNEQFF. The CDR3 bases are TGCGCCAGCAGCCAAGTTCCCAGCGACTCCAATGAGCAGTTCTTC.

The rearrangement joins TRBV6-5 to TRBJ1-2; no reliable D call. V dropped 0 bases and J dropped 7 bases, with 15 bases sitting between them. Germline CDR1 reads MNHEY; CDR2 reads SVGAGI. This CDR3 comprises 15 residues. The CDR3 DNA reads TGTGCCAGCAGTTACTCGAATCGACTCCCGGCTGGCTACACCTTC. It specifies CASSYSNRLPAGYTF.

The chain links TRBV5-1 to TRBJ2-5; tentatively, D is TRBD2 (7 bases). CDR1 and CDR2 from the germline V gene are SGHRS and YFSETQ. The CDR3 has 13 amino acids. Trimming left V 0 bases short and J 7 bases short, with 10 bases between. The CDR3 region has the DNA TGCGCCAGCAGCTTGGAGGGGGAGGGGACCCAGTACTTC. Protein product: CASSLEGEGTQYF.

The rearrangement joins TRBV11-3 to TRBJ2-7; D possibly corresponds to TRBD2 (7 bases). The germline V gene encodes CDR1 SGHNT and CDR2 YENEEA. This CDR3 spans 13 amino acids. The ends were cut back, 3 bases at V and 7 bases at J, with 13 bases in the middle. This CDR3 is CASSFGGRGEQYF. DNA for the CDR3: TGTGCCAGCAGCTTCGGGGGGCGAGGGGAGCAGTACTTC.

This clone has just a few counts. It may be a read error: a sequence one base away is much more abundant. The V gene is TRBV2, the J gene TRBJ1-5; D remains unclear. Germline V gives CDR1 SNHLY, CDR2 FYNNEI. The CDR3 contains 13 residues. V lost 6 bases and J 1 base, leaving 7 bases between the germline ends. Here the CDR3 reads CASSLDSNQPQHF. In DNA form, the CDR3 reads TGTGCCAGCAGCCTAGACAGCAATCAGCCCCAGCATTTT.

This clone came up a few times. The chain carries TRBV30 and TRBJ2-7, with 9 bases matching TRBD2. The germline V gene has CDR1 GTSNPN and CDR2 SVGIG (reference sequence). V shed 3 bases and J 3 bases; nucleotides not matched to a gene: 6. There are 14 residues in the CDR3. The CDR3 coding sequence is TGTGCCTGGAGACGGACTAGCGCGCTCTACGAGCAGTACTTC. Translating gives CAWRRTSALYEQYF.

A word on this clone: The sample carries other DNA sequences with the same CDR3. The chain employs TRBV7-2 and TRBJ2-3; 7 nucleotides match TRBD1. Germline V gives CDR1 SGHTA, CDR2 FQGNSA. The length of the CDR3 is 14 residues. V lost 5 bases and J lost 5; bases outside the gene matches: 7. The CDR3: CASSRLGGKDTQYF. The CDR3 DNA sequence: TGTGCCAGCAGCCGGCTAGGGGGCAAAGATACGCAGTATTTT.

The chain carries TRBV7-3 and TRBJ2-3; weak D call: TRBD1 (6 bases). The CDR3 has 14 amino acids. Trimming removed 4 bases at V and 6 bases at J, with 14 bases between. Germline values: CDR1 SGHTA, CDR2 FQGTGA. In DNA form, the CDR3 reads TGTGCCAGCAGCTCACTAACAGGGACGGATACGCAGTATTTT. Residues: CASSSLTGTDTQYF.

This clone showed up just a few times. This chain joins TRBV7-9 and TRBJ1-1; 8 positions agree with TRBD1. Germline-derived CDR1 and CDR2 are SEHNR and FQNEAQ (reference sequence). V shed 2 bases and J 0 bases; nucleotides not matched to a gene: 5. The CDR3 is 16 residues long. The CDR3 region has the DNA TGTGCCAGCAGCTTACTACAGGGGGGAATGAACACTGAAGCTTTCTTT. Protein sequence: CASSLLQGGMNTEAFF.

V usage is TRBV27 and J usage is TRBJ1-5; D possibly corresponds to TRBD1 (5 bases). This CDR3 comprises 15 residues. The V and J ends lost 5 bases and 4 bases respectively, with 15 bases between them. The germline V gene has CDR1 MNHEY and CDR2 SMNVEV (reference sequence). For the CDR3, the DNA is TGTGCCAGCAGTCCGAGGCAGGGACGGAATCAGCCCCAGCATTTT. As protein: CASSPRQGRNQPQHF.

This clone was counted between two and nine times. The V and J genes are TRBV2 and TRBJ2-7; 12 bases agree with TRBD2. The CDR3 has 16 amino acids. V was clipped by 5 bases and J by 0 bases; unmatched bases: 5. The germline gives CDR1 SNHLY, CDR2 FYNNEI. Here the CDR3 reads CASSSWTSGASYEQYF. The CDR3 DNA reads as TGTGCCAGCAGTTCCTGGACTAGCGGGGCCTCCTACGAGCAGTACTTC.

The chain couples TRBV18 to TRBJ2-7; tentative D call: TRBD1 (5 bases). The CDR3 totals 14 residues. Germline V CDR1 and CDR2: KGHSH, LQKENI. The germline V and J ends were trimmed by 3 bases and 2 bases, with 11 bases remaining between them. CDR3 DNA: TGTGCCAGCTCACCGGGGCCCTATCCCTACGAGCAGTACTTC. This sequence encodes CASSPGPYPYEQYF.

This chain connects TRBV4-1 to TRBJ2-6; no reliable D call. Germline CDR1 is MGHRA and CDR2 is YSYEKL. V was shortened by 8 bases and J by 0 bases, with 17 bases between the two germline ends. The CDR3 consists of 17 residues. CDR3 residues: CASRRLLGPSGANVLTF. In nucleotides, the CDR3 is TGCGCCAGCCGTCGACTCCTAGGCCCCTCTGGGGCCAACGTCCTGACTTTC.

The chain combines TRBV28 with TRBJ2-7; a possible D gene is TRBD2 (7 bases). Between the trimmed V and J ends, which lost 7 bases and 4 bases, there was a span of 23 bases. CDR3 length equals 16 residues. Looked up from germline, CDR1 is MDHEN and CDR2 is SYDVKM. The CDR3 is CASNTLTGRVRYEQYF. CDR3 bases: TGTGCCAGCAATACCTTAACAGGGAGGGTAAGATACGAGCAGTACTTC.

This clone was found a few times. This sample also contains other DNA sequences that code for the same CDR3. DNA of the CDR3: TGTGCCAGCAGCTTAGTCGAGGGTTACACTGAAGCTTTCTTT. Translation: CASSLVEGYTEAFF. The chain uses TRBV7-9 and TRBJ1-1; D gene ambiguous. Germline V lookup: CDR1 SEHNR, CDR2 FQNEAQ (reference sequence). Trimming shortened V by 1 base and J by 3 bases, and 9 bases separated the two germline ends. The CDR3 totals 14 residues.

V gene TRBV4-1 combines with J gene TRBJ1-5, with D tentatively TRBD1 (5 bases). In germline, CDR1 is MGHRA, CDR2 YSYEKL. The V gene lost 1 base and the J gene lost 2 bases, with 21 bases spanning the gap. This CDR3 is 19 amino acids long. CDR3 sequence (DNA): TGCGCCAGCAGCCAAGGAAATGGGGGTATTCTGGAGGGCAATCAGCCCCAGCATTTT. It is translated as CASSQGNGGILEGNQPQHF.

At least ten counts were recorded for this clone. This sequence joins TRBV2 and TRBJ1-5, with TRBD1 matching 10 bases. Germline CDR1 and CDR2: SNHLY and FYNNEI. Losses at the gene ends were 6 bases for V and 7 bases for J; bases not matched to a gene: 12. CDR3 size: 16 residues. As DNA, the CDR3 is TGTGCCAGCAGCGGGGACAGGGGCGCAGGAAACCAGCCCCAGCATTTT. It translates to CASSGDRGAGNQPQHF.

This clone was found a few times. The chain links TRBV10-3 to TRBJ2-1; D not certain. In germline, CDR1 is ENHRY, CDR2 SYGVKD. The V gene lost 4 bases and the J gene lost 9 bases, with 16 bases spanning the gap. CDR3 length: 14 amino acids. Here the CDR3 reads CAISALGGFGEQFF. The CDR3 DNA sequence: TGTGCCATCAGTGCCCTTGGCGGCTTTGGTGAGCAGTTCTTC.

The chain combines TRBV6-5 with TRBJ2-7, with D maybe TRBD2 (5 bases). CDR3 length: 14 residues. Germline assignment: CDR1 MNHEY and CDR2 SVGAGI. V was pared by 1 base and J by 2 bases, with 9 bases between. The DNA of the CDR3 is TGTGCCAGCAGTTACTATGGAGGCACCTACGAGCAGTACTTC. Translated, it gives CASSYYGGTYEQYF.

This chain uses TRBV18 with TRBJ2-5, with 9 bases aligning to TRBD1. Germline V gene lookup returns CDR1 KGHSH and CDR2 LQKENI. Trimming cost V 3 bases and J 1 base; bases outside gene matches: 6. There are 16 residues in the CDR3. The CDR3 bases are TGTGCCAGCTCACCCTACCAGACAGGGGGCCAAGAGACCCAGTACTTC. Translated: CASSPYQTGGQETQYF. The variable domain in full, completed from reference TRBV18 and TRBJ2-5, reads NAGVMQNPRHLVRRRGQEARLRCSPMKGHSHVYWYRQLPEEGLKFMVYLQKENIIDESGMPKERFSAEFPKEGPSILRIQQVVRGDSAAYFCASSPYQTGGQETQYFGPGTRLLVL.

The rearrangement joins TRBV2 to TRBJ2-5; no clear D. The CDR3 is made up of 12 amino acids. The V end lost 6 bases, the J end lost 5 bases, and 10 bases lay between the germline ends. The germline CDR1 and CDR2 sequences are SNHLY and FYNNEI. CDR3 in amino acids: CASSYETETQYF. The CDR3 bases are TGTGCCAGCAGCTACGAGACGGAGACCCAGTACTTC. Supplemented by reference TRBV2 and TRBJ2-5, the full variable domain reads EPEVTQTPSHQVTQMGQEVILRCVPISNHLYFYWYRQILGQKVEFLVSFYNNEISEKSEIFDDQFSVERPDGSNFTLKIRSTKLEDSAMYFCASSYETETQYFGPGTRLLVL.

This chain joins TRBV28 and TRBJ2-5; D unresolved. Germline lookup yields CDR1 MDHEN and CDR2 SYDVKM. V shed 2 bases and J shed 3 bases, with 7 bases lying between them. The CDR3 consists of 13 residues. In DNA, the CDR3 is TGTGCCAGCAGTTTACTGGCAGAAGAGACCCAGTACTTC. It yields the protein CASSLLAEETQYF. Supplemented by reference TRBV28 and TRBJ2-5, the full variable domain reads DVKVTQSSRYLVKRTGEKVFLECVQDMDHENMFWYRQDPGLGLRLIYFSYDVKMKEKGDIPEGYSVSREKKERFSLILESASTNQTSMYLCASSLLAEETQYFGPGTRLLVL.

V is TRBV7-8 and J is TRBJ1-5, with D maybe TRBD1 (6 bases). CDR3 length equals 17 residues. Trimming pared 6 bases from V and 2 bases from J, leaving 20 bases between. CDR1 is SGHVS and CDR2 is FQNEAQ in the germline V gene. This chain's CDR3 is CASSLTGSVRGNQPQHF. CDR3 nucleotide sequence: TGTGCCAGCAGTCTAACAGGGAGTGTAAGGGGCAATCAGCCCCAGCATTTT.